Below are 15 T cell receptor beta chains sequenced from a single sample in a study of control samples from healthy donors and cancer patients. The method was immunoSEQ multiplex PCR; TCRdb's version includes in-frame clones alone and lacks a portion of them. This table holds about 160,000 clones, about 90% found once. The specimen was blood. These receptors came from a man aged 30 to 39 in good health.

The rearrangement links TRBV7-8 to TRBJ2-7; D is ambiguous. There are 14 residues in the CDR3. Per the germline V gene, CDR1 is SGHVS and CDR2 is FQNEAQ. V lost 1 base, J lost 5 bases, and 12 bases lay in between. The CDR3 spells CASSLGVLRNEQYF. The CDR3, as DNA: TGTGCCAGCAGCTTAGGAGTGCTCCGGAACGAGCAGTACTTC.

The chain uses TRBV3-1 (or the pseudogene TRBV3-2) and TRBJ1-2; possible D gene TRBD1, 6 bases. Trimming pared 4 bases from V and 4 bases from J, leaving 13 bases between. Per the germline V gene, CDR1 is LGHDT and CDR2 is YNNKEL (reference sequence). The CDR3 has 14 residues. The CDR3 spells CASSPTTGGYGYTF. The CDR3 DNA reads TGTGCCAGCAGCCCGACGACAGGCGGCTATGGCTACACCTTC.

The DNA for the CDR3 is TGTGCCAGCAGTCCGTTAGCGGGAGGGAGGGCCTACAATGAGCAGTTCTTC. It translates to CASSPLAGGRAYNEQFF. The chain couples TRBV28 to TRBJ2-1; the match to TRBD2 covers 11 bases. V lost 5 bases, J lost 2 bases, and 8 bases stayed unmatched. The germline V gene encodes CDR1 MDHEN and CDR2 SYDVKM. The CDR3 length is 17 residues.

This rearrangement joins TRBV24-1 to TRBJ1-5; 8 positions agree with TRBD1. Germline loops: CDR1 KGHDR, CDR2 SFDVKD. CDR3 size: 13 residues. The ends lost 7 bases at V and 7 bases at J; junction bases unmatched: 5. The CDR3 protein is CATSRGLEQPQHF. CDR3 nucleotides: TGTGCCACCAGCAGGGGGCTGGAACAGCCCCAGCATTTT.

CDR3 sequence (DNA): TGTGCCAGCAGTTGGGGGTCTCAGGTGACCCAGTACTTC. Translated, it gives CASSWGSQVTQYF. The chain has TRBV28 and TRBJ2-5, with D perhaps matching TRBD1 or TRBD2 (5 bases each). Germline-derived CDR1 and CDR2 are MDHEN and SYDVKM. The CDR3 runs 13 residues. Trimming took off 4 bases at V and 7 bases at J, with 13 bases between the two ends.

CDR3 in amino acids: CASSFNRERVRYSNQPQHF. CDR3 DNA: TGTGCCAGCAGCTTTAACAGGGAGCGCGTACGGTATAGCAATCAGCCCCAGCATTTT. The V and J genes are TRBV11-3 and TRBJ1-5; D might be TRBD1 (6 bases). The CDR3 contains 19 residues. V was trimmed by 3 bases and J by 0 bases, leaving 21 bases between them. CDR1 SGHNT and CDR2 YENEEA come from the germline V gene.

V gene TRBV6-1 combines with J gene TRBJ1-5; D remains unclear. Germline CDR1 is MNHNS and CDR2 is SASEGT. The CDR3 contains 15 residues. Trimming shortened V by 2 bases and J by 4 bases, and 12 bases separated the two germline ends. The CDR3 region is CASSEQQPGNQPQHF. The CDR3 DNA sequence: TGTGCCAGCAGTGAACAACAACCCGGGAATCAGCCCCAGCATTTT.

The rearrangement links TRBV4-1 to TRBJ1-3; D gene ambiguous. The germline CDR1 and CDR2 sequences are MGHRA and YSYEKL. The CDR3 covers 17 residues. Trimming pared 0 bases from V and 0 bases from J, leaving 12 bases between. The CDR3 reads CASSQDLRPNSGNTIYF. The DNA of the CDR3 is TGCGCCAGCAGCCAAGATCTCAGGCCTAACTCTGGAAACACCATATATTTT.

The chain uses TRBV2 and TRBJ2-3; no reliable D call. V lost 8 bases to trimming and J lost 3 bases, with 3 bases between them. CDR3 length: 10 residues. Germline V lookup: CDR1 SNHLY, CDR2 FYNNEI. CDR3: CASGTDTQYF. The CDR3 bases are TGTGCCAGCGGGACAGATACGCAGTATTTT. The full variable domain, rest sourced from reference TRBV2 and TRBJ2-3, is EPEVTQTPSHQVTQMGQEVILRCVPISNHLYFYWYRQILGQKVEFLVSFYNNEISEKSEIFDDQFSVERPDGSNFTLKIRSTKLEDSAMYFCASGTDTQYFGPGTRLTVL.

The rearrangement joins TRBV28 to TRBJ2-7; a possible D gene is TRBD2 (5 bases). The CDR3 is 12 residues long. The V gene's germline CDR1 is MDHEN and CDR2 SYDVKM. Trimming pared 7 bases from V and 4 bases from J, leaving 11 bases between. The chain's CDR3 is CASTPSSYEQYF. CDR3 DNA sequence: TGTGCCAGCACCCCTAGCAGTTACGAGCAGTACTTC.

The chain combines TRBV7-2 with TRBJ1-4; the match to TRBD1 covers 7 bases. This CDR3 is built from 14 residues. Germline V gives CDR1 SGHTA, CDR2 FQGNSA. V was clipped by 1 base and J by 7 bases; unmatched bases: 3. Here the CDR3 reads CASSLGQGGEKLFF. The CDR3 region has the DNA TGTGCCAGCAGCTTAGGACAGGGCGGTGAAAAACTGTTTTTT.

V usage is TRBV20-1 and J usage is TRBJ2-3; no clear D. With 3 bases removed from V and 3 bases from J, the gap between germline ends came to 4 bases. The CDR3 runs 11 residues. Per germline, CDR1 DFQATT and CDR2 SNEGSKA (reference sequence). In DNA form, the CDR3 reads TGCAGTGCTAGGGTGACAGATACGCAGTATTTT. This encodes CSARVTDTQYF.

The gene calls are TRBV7-2 and TRBJ2-5; D gene unclear. CDR3 length: 14 residues. Germline V gene sequence: CDR1 SGHTA, CDR2 FQGNSA. The V end was cut by 1 base, the J end by 6 bases, with 12 bases between. The CDR3 DNA reads as TGTGCCAGCAGCTTAGATAGTTCGCATAAGACCCAGTACTTC. Translating gives CASSLDSSHKTQYF.

The CDR3 sequence is CASSLEDVRGYTF. The CDR3 DNA reads TGTGCCAGCAGTTTAGAGGACGTCAGAGGCTACACCTTC. This chain connects TRBV28 to TRBJ1-2; D unclear. Per germline, CDR1 MDHEN and CDR2 SYDVKM. The CDR3 runs 13 residues. Trimming removed 2 bases from V and 8 bases from J, with 12 bases in between.

J is TRBJ1-2 and V is TRBV29-1; D might be TRBD1 (5 bases). Germline V lookup: CDR1 SQVTM, CDR2 ANQGSEA. There are 11 residues in the CDR3. Trimming took off 3 bases at V and 5 bases at J, with 7 bases between the two ends. CDR3 coding DNA: TGCAGCGTTGAGAGGGGATATGGCTACACCTTC. It translates to CSVERGYGYTF.